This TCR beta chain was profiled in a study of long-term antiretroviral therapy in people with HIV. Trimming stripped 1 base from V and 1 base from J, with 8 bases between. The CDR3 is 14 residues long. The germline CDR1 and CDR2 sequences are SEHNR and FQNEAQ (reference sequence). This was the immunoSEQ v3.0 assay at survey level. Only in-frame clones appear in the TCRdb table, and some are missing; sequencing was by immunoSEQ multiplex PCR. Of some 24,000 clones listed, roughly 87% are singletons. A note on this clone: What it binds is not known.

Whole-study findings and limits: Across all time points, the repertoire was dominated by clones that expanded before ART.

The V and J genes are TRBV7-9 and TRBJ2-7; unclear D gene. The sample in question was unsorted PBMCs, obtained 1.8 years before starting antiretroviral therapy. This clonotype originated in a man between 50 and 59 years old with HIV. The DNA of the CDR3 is TGTGCCAGCAGCTTAGTTCTCCTTTCCTACGAGCAGTACTTC. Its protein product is CASSLVLLSYEQYF.